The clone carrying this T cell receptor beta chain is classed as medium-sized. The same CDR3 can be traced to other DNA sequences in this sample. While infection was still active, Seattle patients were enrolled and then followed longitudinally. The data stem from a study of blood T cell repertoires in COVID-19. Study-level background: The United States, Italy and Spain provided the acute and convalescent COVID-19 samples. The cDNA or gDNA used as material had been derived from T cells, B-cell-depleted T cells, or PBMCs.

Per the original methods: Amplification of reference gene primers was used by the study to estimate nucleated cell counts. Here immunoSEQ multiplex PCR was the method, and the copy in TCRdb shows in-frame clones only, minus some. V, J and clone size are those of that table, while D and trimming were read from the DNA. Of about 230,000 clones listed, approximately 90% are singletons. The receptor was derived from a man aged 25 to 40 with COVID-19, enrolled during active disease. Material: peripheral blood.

Written as DNA, the CDR3 is TGCGCCAGCAGCCAGGACCTACAGGGTTACACCGGGGAGCTGTTTTTT. This encodes CASSQDLQGYTGELFF. This rearrangement joins TRBV4-3 to TRBJ2-2; D possibly corresponds to TRBD1 (6 bases). Germline V CDR1 and CDR2: LGHNA, YSLEER. V lost 3 bases and J lost 3, with 14 bases in between. The CDR3 extends over 16 amino acids.